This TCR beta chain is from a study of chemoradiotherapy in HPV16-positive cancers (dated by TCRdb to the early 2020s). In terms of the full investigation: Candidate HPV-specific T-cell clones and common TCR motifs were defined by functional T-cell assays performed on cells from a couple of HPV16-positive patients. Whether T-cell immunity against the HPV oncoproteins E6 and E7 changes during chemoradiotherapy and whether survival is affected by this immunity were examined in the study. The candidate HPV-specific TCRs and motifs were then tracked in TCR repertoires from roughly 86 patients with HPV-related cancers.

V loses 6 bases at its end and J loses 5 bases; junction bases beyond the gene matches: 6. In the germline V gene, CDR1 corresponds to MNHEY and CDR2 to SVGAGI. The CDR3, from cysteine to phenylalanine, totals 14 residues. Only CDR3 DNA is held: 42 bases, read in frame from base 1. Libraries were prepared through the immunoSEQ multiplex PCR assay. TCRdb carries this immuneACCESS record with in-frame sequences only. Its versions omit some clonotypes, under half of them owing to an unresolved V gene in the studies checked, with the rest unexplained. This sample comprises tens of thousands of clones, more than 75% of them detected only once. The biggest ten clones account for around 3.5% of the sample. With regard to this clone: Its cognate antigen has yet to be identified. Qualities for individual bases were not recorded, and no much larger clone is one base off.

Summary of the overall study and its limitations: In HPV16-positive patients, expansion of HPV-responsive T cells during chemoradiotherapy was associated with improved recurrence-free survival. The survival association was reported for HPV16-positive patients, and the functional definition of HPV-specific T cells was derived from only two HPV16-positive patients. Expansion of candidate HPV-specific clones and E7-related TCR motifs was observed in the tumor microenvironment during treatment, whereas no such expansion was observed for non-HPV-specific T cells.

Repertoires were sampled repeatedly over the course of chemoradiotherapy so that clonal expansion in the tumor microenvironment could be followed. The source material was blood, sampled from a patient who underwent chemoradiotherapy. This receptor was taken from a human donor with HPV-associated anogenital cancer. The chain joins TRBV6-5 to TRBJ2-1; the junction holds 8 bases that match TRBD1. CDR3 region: CASRKGQANNEQFF. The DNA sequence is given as TGTGCCAGCAGAAAGGGACAGGCTAACAATGAGCAGTTCTTC.